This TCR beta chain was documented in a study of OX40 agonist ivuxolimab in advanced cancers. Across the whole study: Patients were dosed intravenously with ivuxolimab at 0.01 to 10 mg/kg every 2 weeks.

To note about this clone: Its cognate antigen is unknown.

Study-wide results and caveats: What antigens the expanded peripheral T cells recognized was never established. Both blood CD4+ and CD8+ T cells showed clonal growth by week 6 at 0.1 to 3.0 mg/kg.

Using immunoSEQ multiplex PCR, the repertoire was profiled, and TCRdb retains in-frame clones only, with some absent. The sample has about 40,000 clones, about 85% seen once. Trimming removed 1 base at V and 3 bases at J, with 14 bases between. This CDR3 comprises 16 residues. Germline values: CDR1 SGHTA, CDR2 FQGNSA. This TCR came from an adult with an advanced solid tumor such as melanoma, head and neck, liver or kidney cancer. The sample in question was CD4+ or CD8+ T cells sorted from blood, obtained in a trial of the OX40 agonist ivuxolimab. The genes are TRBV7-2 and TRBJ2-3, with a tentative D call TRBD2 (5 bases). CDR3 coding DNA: TGTGCCAGCAGCTTAGGAGGGCGCAGGCCGACAGATACGCAGTATTTT. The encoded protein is CASSLGGRRPTDTQYF.